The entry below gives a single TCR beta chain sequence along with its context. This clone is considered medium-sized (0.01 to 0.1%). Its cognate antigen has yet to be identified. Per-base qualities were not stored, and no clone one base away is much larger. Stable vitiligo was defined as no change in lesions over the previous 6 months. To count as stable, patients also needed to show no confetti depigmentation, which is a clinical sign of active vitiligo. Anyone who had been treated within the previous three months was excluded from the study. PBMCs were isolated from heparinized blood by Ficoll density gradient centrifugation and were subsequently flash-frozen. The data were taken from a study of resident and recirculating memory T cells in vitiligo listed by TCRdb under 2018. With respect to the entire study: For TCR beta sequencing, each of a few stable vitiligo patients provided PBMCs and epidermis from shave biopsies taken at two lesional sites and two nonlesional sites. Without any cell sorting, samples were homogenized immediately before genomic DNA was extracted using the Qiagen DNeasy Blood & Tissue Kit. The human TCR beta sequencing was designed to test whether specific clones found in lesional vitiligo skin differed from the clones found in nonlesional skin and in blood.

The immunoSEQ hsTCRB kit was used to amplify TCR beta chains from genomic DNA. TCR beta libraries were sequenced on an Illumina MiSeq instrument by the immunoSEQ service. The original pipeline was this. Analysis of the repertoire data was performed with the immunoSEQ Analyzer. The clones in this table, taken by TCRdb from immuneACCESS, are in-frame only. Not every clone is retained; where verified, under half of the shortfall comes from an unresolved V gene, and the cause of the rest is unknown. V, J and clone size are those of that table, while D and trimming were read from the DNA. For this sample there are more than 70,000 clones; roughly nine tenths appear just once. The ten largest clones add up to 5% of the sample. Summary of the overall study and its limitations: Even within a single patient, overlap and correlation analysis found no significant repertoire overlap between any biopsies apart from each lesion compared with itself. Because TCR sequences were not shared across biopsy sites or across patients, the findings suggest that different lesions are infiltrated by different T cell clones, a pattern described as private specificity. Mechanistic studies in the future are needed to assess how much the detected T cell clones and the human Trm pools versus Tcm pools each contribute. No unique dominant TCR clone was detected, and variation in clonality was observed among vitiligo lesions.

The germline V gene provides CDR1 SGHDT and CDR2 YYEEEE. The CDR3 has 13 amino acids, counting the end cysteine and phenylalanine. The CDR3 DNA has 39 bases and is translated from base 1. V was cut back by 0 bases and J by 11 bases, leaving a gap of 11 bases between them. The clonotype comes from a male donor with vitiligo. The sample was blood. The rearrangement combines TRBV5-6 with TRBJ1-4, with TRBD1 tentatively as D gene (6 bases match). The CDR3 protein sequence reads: CASSLDRQGKLFF. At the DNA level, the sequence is TGTGCCAGCAGCTTGGATCGGCAGGGGAAACTGTTTTTT.